Listed here are 7 T cell receptor beta chains from one sample, sequenced in a study of blood T cell repertoires in COVID-19. Only in-frame clones appear in the TCRdb table, and some are missing; sequencing was by immunoSEQ multiplex PCR. The sample lists under 65,000 clones; more than 75% were seen once. The sequencing sample was made of peripheral blood. The receptors come from a woman in her sixties with acute or convalescent COVID-19.

V is TRBV7-3 and J is TRBJ2-3, with unresolved D. The CDR3 spans 15 residues. V lost 2 bases and J 0 bases, leaving 9 bases between the germline ends. Germline CDR1 and CDR2: SGHTA and FQGTGA. In nucleotides, the CDR3 is TGTGCCAGCAGCTTATCCCCTGCGAGCACAGATACGCAGTATTTT. It specifies CASSLSPASTDTQYF.

V gene TRBV7-2 combines with J gene TRBJ1-3, with 7 bases fitting TRBD1. The trim removed 5 bases at V and 4 bases at J, leaving 14 bases unmatched. This CDR3 spans 17 amino acids. The germline V gene has CDR1 SGHTA and CDR2 FQGNSA. The CDR3 sequence: CASSPKGAGWKGNTIYF. In DNA, the CDR3 is TGTGCCAGCAGCCCGAAGGGGGCAGGGTGGAAAGGAAACACCATATATTTT.

The chain has TRBV7-2 and TRBJ2-3; the match to TRBD2 covers 11 bases. Germline V gives CDR1 SGHTA, CDR2 FQGNSA. This CDR3 has 17 residues. The J segment lost 1 base and the V segment lost 1 base, leaving 4 bases of the junction unmatched. The CDR3 sequence: CASSLEATSGGTDTQYF. In nucleotides, the CDR3 is TGTGCCAGCAGCTTAGAAGCGACTAGCGGGGGCACAGATACGCAGTATTTT.

This clone has only one observation. The rearrangement links TRBV11-3 to TRBJ1-5; D is unclear. This CDR3 is built from 14 residues. V was cut by 5 bases and J by 1 base, with 9 bases left in between. CDR1 and CDR2 from the germline V gene are SGHNT and YENEEA. CDR3 nucleotides: TGTGCCAGCAGCCAATTTCCCAGCAATCAGCCCCAGCATTTT. Translation: CASSQFPSNQPQHF.

This sequence joins TRBV7-8 and TRBJ1-6, with a weak D call TRBD1 (5 bases). Looked up from germline, CDR1 is SGHVS and CDR2 is FQNEAQ. This CDR3 has 16 amino acids. Between the trimmed V and J ends, which lost 2 bases and 4 bases, there was a span of 12 bases. The CDR3 region is CASSLSRQPYNSPLHF. The CDR3 DNA follows: TGTGCCAGCAGCTTATCCCGACAGCCTTATAATTCACCCCTCCACTTT.

The rearrangement uses TRBV7-3 and TRBJ2-3; 8 positions match TRBD1. J was trimmed by 6 bases and V by 2 bases; bases with no gene match: 4. CDR3 length equals 14 residues. CDR1 and CDR2 (germline): SGHTA, FQGTGA. The CDR3 coding sequence is TGTGCCAGCAGCTTACAGGGGGCGGTTGATACGCAGTATTTT. This sequence encodes CASSLQGAVDTQYF.

The chain combines TRBV27 with TRBJ2-7; possible D gene TRBD1, 5 bases. This CDR3 region has 13 residues. The germline CDR1 and CDR2 sequences are MNHEY and SMNVEV (reference sequence). The V gene lost 5 bases and the J gene lost 4 bases, with 12 bases spanning the gap. CDR3 region: CASSPRTHYEQYF. CDR3 in DNA: TGTGCCAGCAGTCCACGGACACATTACGAGCAGTACTTC.